This entry is about one T cell receptor (beta chain). Generated by immunoSEQ multiplex PCR, the TCRdb table keeps only in-frame clones and is missing some. This sample has about 160,000 clones, with roughly 78% found just once. During active infection, Seattle patients enrolled and were then monitored through disease. V lost 4 bases and J lost 8, with 14 bases in between. Germline values: CDR1 SEHNR, CDR2 FQNEAQ (reference sequence). CDR3 length: 13 amino acids. This specimen comes from a study of blood T cell repertoires in COVID-19. Study-level information: PBMCs, B-cell-depleted T cells, or T cells were the source of the cDNA or gDNA that made up the material.

The chain couples TRBV7-9 to TRBJ1-2, with D tentatively TRBD1 (6 bases). Sequencing input: peripheral blood. This receptor was obtained from a woman aged 55-75 years with COVID-19, enrolled during active disease. The CDR3 here is CASSSNLQGGYTF. The DNA of the CDR3 is TGTGCCAGCAGCTCCAACCTTCAGGGGGGCTACACCTTC.